The T cell receptor beta chain described here comes from a study of vaccination effects on CD4 cells after COVID-19. Study context: Participants received two doses of either the BNT162b2 or mRNA-1273 vaccine. Specimens were obtained from a couple of convalescent patients 16 days and one week prior to vaccination. Findings of the study overall: Whether induced by infection or by vaccine, clones showed marked clonal contraction late after vaccination. In convalescents, spike-reactive clones (those seen post-vaccine) were mainly new vaccine-induced clones.

In germline, CDR1 is SGHTA, CDR2 FQGNSA. V lost 1 base, J lost 3 bases, and 2 bases stayed unmatched. The CDR3 length is 15 residues. The table lists this clone with a count of one. Its target is not known. Only in-frame clones appear in the TCRdb table, and some are missing; sequencing was by immunoSEQ multiplex PCR. Of around 75,000 clones in the sample, around 70% were seen once. Antigen-specific CD4+ T cells expanded by the ViraFEST assay with viral peptide pools were then sequenced. Following culture for roughly 10 days, CD4+ T cells were isolated. This person's SARS-CoV-2 infection, confirmed by PCR, occurred between March and December 2020.

The rearrangement links TRBV7-2 to TRBJ2-7; 11 positions agree with TRBD1. Sample: CD4+ T cells from PBMCs cultured with HIV peptides, taken before COVID-19 vaccination. Subset meaning: HIV-1 Nef peptide pool negative control/reference culture. This TCR was recovered from a human donor who had a prior SARS-CoV-2 infection. CDR3 DNA: TGTGCCAGCAGCTTAGGGGGACAGGGGGGCTACGAGCAGTACTTC. Its protein product is CASSLGGQGGYEQYF.